Listed below are T cell receptor beta chains from one sample, sequenced in a study of blood T cell repertoires in COVID-19. TCRdb's copy holds only in-frame clones and misses some; the assay was immunoSEQ multiplex PCR. This repertoire shows some 200,000 clones, approximately 78% found once; its top ten account for about 5%. Sequences were obtained from peripheral blood. All receptors come from a woman aged 65 to 85 with COVID-19, enrolled during active disease. Each CDR3 is given with its conserved first and last residue. The D gene is left open where the match is weak. Size tells how often a clone was seen (once, few, many) or the class of an expanded clone, and some rows leave it out.

NA,NA,TRBJ2-5,TRBV7-6,CASSLSRDIPQETQYF,TGTGCCAGCAGCTTGTCCCGGGACATACCTCAAGAGACCCAGTACTTC
once,TRBD1,TRBJ1-2,TRBV6-2/TRBV6-3,CASSYPGQGDYGYTF,TGTGCCAGCAGTTACCCCGGACAGGGCGACTATGGCTACACCTTC
NA,NA,TRBJ2-5,TRBV11-2,CASSPAGGRGGETQYF,TGTGCCAGCAGCCCAGCAGGGGGCAGGGGAGGGGAGACCCAGTACTTC
NA,NA,TRBJ1-1,TRBV5-8,CASSLARYRLVEAFF,TGTGCCAGCAGCTTGGCCAGGTATAGGTTAGTTGAAGCTTTCTTT
NA,TRBD2,TRBJ2-5,TRBV7-2,CASMRLASETQYF,TGTGCCAGCATGCGACTAGCGAGTGAGACCCAGTACTTC
NA,NA,TRBJ1-5,TRBV27,CASSRAGNQPQHF,TGTGCCAGCAGCAGGGCCGGCAATCAGCCCCAGCATTTT
NA,NA,TRBJ1-2,TRBV6-5,CASSSGDPVYGYTF,TGTGCCAGCAGTTCAGGCGACCCGGTTTATGGCTACACCTTC
NA,NA,TRBJ2-3,TRBV4-3,CASSQVIGSGDRGTDTQYF,TGCGCCAGCAGCCAAGTAATAGGCTCAGGAGACAGAGGCACAGATACGCAGTATTTT
NA,TRBD1,TRBJ2-3,TRBV7-3,CASSPRGRGDTQYF,TGTGCCAGCAGCCCCAGGGGGCGGGGAGATACGCAGTATTTT
NA,TRBD1,TRBJ2-7,TRBV19,CASSIDKTGPYEQYF,TGTGCCAGTAGTATCGATAAGACAGGGCCTTACGAGCAGTACTTC
NA,NA,TRBJ1-2,TRBV7-6,CASSLGQFYGYTF,TGTGCCAGCAGCTTAGGCCAGTTCTATGGCTACACCTTC
NA,NA,TRBJ1-4,TRBV18,CASSKSRGNEKLFF,TGTGCCAGCTCAAAAAGTAGGGGCAATGAAAAACTGTTTTTT
NA,NA,TRBJ1-5,TRBV19,CASSIARGGNQPQHF,TGTGCCAGTAGTATAGCCAGGGGAGGCAATCAGCCCCAGCATTTT
NA,TRBD2,TRBJ2-7,TRBV7-2,CASSFGLVGSYEQYF,TGTGCCAGCAGCTTCGGACTAGTGGGGTCCTACGAGCAGTACTTC
NA,TRBD1,TRBJ1-6,TRBV6-5,CASSLGQVNSPLHF,TGTGCCAGCAGTCTCGGACAGGTTAATTCACCCCTCCACTTT
once,NA,TRBJ1-6,TRBV2,CASSRRRSSYNSPLHF,TGTGCCAGCAGTCGTCGGCGGAGCTCCTATAATTCACCCCTCCACTTT
NA,NA,TRBJ2-1,TRBV4-1,CASSLLGTRDEQFF,TGCGCCAGCAGCCTTCTCGGGACTCGTGATGAGCAGTTCTTC
NA,TRBD2,TRBJ2-1,TRBV7-2,CASSLVTSGRRRNEQFF,TGTGCCAGCAGCTTAGTAACTAGCGGGAGGAGGCGGAATGAGCAGTTCTTC
NA,TRBD1,TRBJ1-3,TRBV10-2,CASRLQTGGTGNTIYF,TGCGCCAGCAGACTCCAGACAGGGGGCACTGGAAACACCATATATTTT
NA,TRBD1,TRBJ2-1,TRBV18,CASSPTATGTGTLNEQFF,TGTGCCAGCTCACCTACCGCAACCGGGACAGGAACCCTCAATGAGCAGTTCTTC
NA,NA,TRBJ2-2,TRBV19,CASIGESPNTGELFF,TGTGCCAGTATTGGGGAGTCGCCGAACACCGGGGAGCTGTTTTTT
NA,TRBD2,TRBJ2-1,TRBV18,CASSPPGGRALNEQFF,TGTGCCAGCTCACCACCGGGCGGGAGGGCCCTCAATGAGCAGTTCTTC
NA,NA,TRBJ2-3,TRBV27,CASSLYISSPSTDTQYF,TGTGCCAGCAGTTTATATATTTCGTCCCCTAGCACAGATACGCAGTATTTT
once,TRBD2,TRBJ2-2,TRBV30,CAWSSKLGLAGGPNTGELFF,TGTGCCTGGAGTTCAAAACTGGGACTAGCGGGAGGTCCAAACACCGGGGAGCTGTTTTTT
NA,NA,TRBJ1-2,TRBV12-3/TRBV12-4,CASSSGDYGYTF,TGTGCCAGCAGTTCGGGGGACTATGGCTACACCTTC
NA,NA,TRBJ2-1,TRBV6-4,CASSYYQGREQFF,TGTGCCAGCAGTTACTACCAGGGAAGGGAGCAGTTCTTC
NA,NA,TRBJ1-2,TRBV4-3,CASSQDPTGGFYGYTF,TGCGCCAGCAGCCAAGATCCCACAGGTGGCTTCTATGGCTACACCTTC
few,TRBD1,TRBJ2-1,TRBV11-3,CASSWGTAPLNEQFF,TGTGCCAGCAGCTGGGGGACAGCCCCTTTGAATGAGCAGTTCTTC
NA,NA,TRBJ2-5,TRBV30,CAWSLPTAAQETQYF,TGTGCCTGGAGTCTACCCACCGCGGCACAAGAGACCCAGTACTTC
few,TRBD1,TRBJ2-1,TRBV18,CASSPLIRQGQGEQFF,TGTGCCAGCTCACCTTTAATTAGACAAGGACAGGGGGAGCAGTTCTTC
NA,TRBD1,TRBJ2-1,TRBV27,CASSLRDRADEQFF,TGTGCCAGCAGTTTAAGGGACAGGGCCGATGAGCAGTTCTTC
many,NA,TRBJ1-1,TRBV5-1,CASSPGHSDMNTEAFF,TGCGCCAGCAGCCCCGGACACTCCGATATGAACACTGAAGCTTTCTTT
NA,TRBD1,TRBJ1-2,TRBV7-2,CASRGTGGSYGYTF,TGTGCCAGCAGGGGGACAGGGGGCAGCTATGGCTACACCTTC
NA,TRBD1,TRBJ1-5,TRBV2,CASTGQVVNQPQHF,TGTGCCAGCACGGGACAGGTGGTCAATCAGCCCCAGCATTTT
once,NA,TRBJ1-1,TRBV30,CAWSIWNTEAFF,TGTGCCTGGAGTATCTGGAACACTGAAGCTTTCTTT
NA,TRBD1,TRBJ2-1,TRBV27,CASTQGAGRLNEQFF,TGTGCCAGCACCCAGGGGGCAGGGAGGCTCAATGAGCAGTTCTTC
NA,NA,TRBJ1-2,TRBV28,CASRGRGRIYGYTF,TGTGCCAGCAGGGGCAGGGGAAGAATCTATGGCTACACCTTC